This TCR beta chain was recovered during a study of human T cells and chemical hapten exposure. Whole-study context: Alopecia areata, totalis or universalis was found in mostly female patients. Notes on the study in general: PT1 expanded TCR counts correlated positively with patch test score.

Time point indicated: patch test 1, 2 weeks after DPC sensitization. This sample's treatment: therapeutic diphenylcyclopropenone sensitization with weekly scalp DPC. Blood was drawn before each patch test was applied. The table lists this clonotype with a few counts. Its specificity is not known. TCRdb reprocessed the RACE reads with MiXCR, giving one entry per CDR3 protein. The data hold around 52,000 distinct CDR3 sequences, with around 9.3% observed a single time. This CDR3 has 13 amino acids. CDR1 is SGHRS and CDR2 is YFSETQ in the germline V gene. Unmatched junction bases numbered 6, after V lost 4 bases and J lost 9 bases.

The rearrangement links TRBV5-1 to TRBJ2-1; TRBD1 aligns across 8 bases. This receptor was taken from a woman in her forties with alopecia areata. Some clones in this sample may be carry-over from other donors' samples. The source material was whole blood, sampled in connection with sensitization to the hapten diphenylcyclopropenone (DPC). Here the CDR3 DNA reads TGCGCCAGCAGCACGAACAGGGGGACTGAGCAGTTCTTC. It yields the protein CASSTNRGTEQFF.